What follows describes a single TCR beta chain. Profiled with immunoSEQ multiplex PCR; TCRdb holds only in-frame clones, not every one. Here the sample spans around 57,000 clones, 87% being singletons. CDR3 length: 16 residues. CDR1 LGHDT and CDR2 YNNKEL come from the germline V gene (reference sequence). V was pared by 3 bases and J by 5 bases, with 7 bases of the junction left unmatched. This sample is drawn from a study of blood T cell repertoires in COVID-19. Specimen: peripheral blood. The source is a woman older than 75 with COVID-19, enrolled during active disease. V and J are TRBV3-1 (or the pseudogene TRBV3-2) and TRBJ2-3, with 11 positions matching TRBD2. CDR3 sequence reads: CASSQSPSGGKDTQYF. The CDR3 coding sequence is TGTGCCAGCAGCCAGAGCCCTAGCGGGGGGAAAGATACGCAGTATTTT.